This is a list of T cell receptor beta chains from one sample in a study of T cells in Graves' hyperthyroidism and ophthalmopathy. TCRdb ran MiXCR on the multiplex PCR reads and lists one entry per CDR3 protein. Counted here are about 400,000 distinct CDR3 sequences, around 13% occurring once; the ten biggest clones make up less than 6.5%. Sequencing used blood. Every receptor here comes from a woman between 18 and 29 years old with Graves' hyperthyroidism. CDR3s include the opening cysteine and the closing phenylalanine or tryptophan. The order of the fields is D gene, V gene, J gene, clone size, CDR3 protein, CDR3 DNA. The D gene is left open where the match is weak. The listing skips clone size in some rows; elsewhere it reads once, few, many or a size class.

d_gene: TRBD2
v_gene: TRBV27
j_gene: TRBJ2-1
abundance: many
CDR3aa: CASSPGLAGGEEQFF
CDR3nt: TGTGCCAGCAGCCCGGGACTAGCGGGAGGGGAGGAGCAGTTCTTC

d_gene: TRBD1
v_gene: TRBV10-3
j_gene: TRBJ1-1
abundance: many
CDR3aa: CATQGANTEAFF
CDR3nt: TGTGCCACCCAGGGGGCTAACACTGAAGCTTTCTTT

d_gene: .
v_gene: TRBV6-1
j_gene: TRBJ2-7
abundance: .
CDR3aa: CASSEAPYYEQYF
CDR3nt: TGTGCCAGCAGTGAAGCCCCCTACTACGAGCAGTACTTC

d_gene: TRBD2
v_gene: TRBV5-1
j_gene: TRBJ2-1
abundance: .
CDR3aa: CASSFIPGLAGVRYQETQFF
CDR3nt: TGCGCCAGCAGCTTCATTCCGGGACTAGCGGGAGTCAGGTACCAAGAGACCCAGTTCTTC

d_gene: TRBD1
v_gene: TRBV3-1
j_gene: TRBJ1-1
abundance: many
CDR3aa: CASGWTGLGTEAFF
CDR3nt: TGTGCCAGCGGATGGACAGGCTTGGGGACTGAAGCTTTCTTT

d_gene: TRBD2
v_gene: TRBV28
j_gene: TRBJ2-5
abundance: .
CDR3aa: CASSWVRDYPQETQYF
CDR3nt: TGTGCCAGCAGTTGGGTCCGGGACTACCCCCAAGAGACCCAGTACTTC

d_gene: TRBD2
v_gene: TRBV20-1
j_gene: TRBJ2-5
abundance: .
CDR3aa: CSASRRTSGAKETQYF
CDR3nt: TGCAGTGCTAGTAGGAGGACTAGCGGAGCCAAAGAGACCCAGTACTTC

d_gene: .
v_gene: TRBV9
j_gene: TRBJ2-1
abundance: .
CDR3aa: CASSGAGGSYYNEQFF
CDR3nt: TGTGCCAGCAGCGGGGCTGGCGGGTCCTACTACAATGAGCAGTTCTTC

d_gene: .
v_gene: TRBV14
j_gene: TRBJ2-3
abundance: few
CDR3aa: CASSPSQLAEGARQYF
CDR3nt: TGTGCCAGCAGCCCCTCGCAGCTGGCGGAGGGTGCGCGACAGTATTTT

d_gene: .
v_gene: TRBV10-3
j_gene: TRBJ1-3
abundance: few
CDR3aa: CAICDSQVDTIYF
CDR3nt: TGTGCCATCTGCGACTCACAGGTGGACACCATATATTTT

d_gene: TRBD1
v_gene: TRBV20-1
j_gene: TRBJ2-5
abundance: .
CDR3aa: CSVTQGIETQYF
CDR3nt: TGCAGTGTTACACAGGGGATCGAGACCCAGTACTTC

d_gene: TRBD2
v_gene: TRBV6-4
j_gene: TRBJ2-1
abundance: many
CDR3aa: CASSAGLDYNEQFF
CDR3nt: TGTGCCAGCAGTGCGGGACTAGACTACAATGAGCAGTTCTTC

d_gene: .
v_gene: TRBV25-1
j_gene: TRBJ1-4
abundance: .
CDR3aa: CASSEGRGRNEKLFF
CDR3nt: TGTGCCAGCAGTGAAGGGCGGGGGCGGAATGAAAAACTGTTTTTT

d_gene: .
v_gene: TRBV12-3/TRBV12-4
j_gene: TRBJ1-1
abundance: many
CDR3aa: CASIRGGGAAPSAFF
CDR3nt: TGTGCCAGCATACGAGGGGGGGGGGCGGCTCCTTCGGCTTTCTTT

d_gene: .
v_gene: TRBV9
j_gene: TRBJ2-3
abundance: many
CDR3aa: CASSVVPSDTQYF
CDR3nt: TGTGCCAGCAGCGTAGTACCCTCAGATACGCAGTATTTT

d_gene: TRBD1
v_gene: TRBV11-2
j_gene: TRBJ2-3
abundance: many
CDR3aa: CASSWGQGAADTQYF
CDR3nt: TGTGCCAGCAGTTGGGGACAGGGAGCAGCAGATACGCAGTATTTT

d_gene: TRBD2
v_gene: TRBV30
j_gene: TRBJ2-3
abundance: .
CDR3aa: CAWDTLAGGPDTQYF
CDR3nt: TGTGCCTGGGACACCCTAGCGGGAGGGCCAGATACGCAGTATTTT

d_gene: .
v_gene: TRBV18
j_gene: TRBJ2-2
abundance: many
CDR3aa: CASSPGINTGELFF
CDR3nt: TGTGCCAGCTCACCAGGCATTAACACCGGGGAGCTGTTTTTT